Each of the 26 T cell receptor beta chains below was sequenced from the same sample in a study of PD-1 blockade in classical Hodgkin lymphoma. Regarding time point: cycle 4 day 1 (C4D1), after 6 weeks of nivolumab. The patients all showed relapse after autologous stem cell transplantation, while their brentuximab vedotin exposure varied. Starting with thawed PBMCs, CD4+ T cells were purified by magnetic negative selection. Measured with immunoSEQ multiplex PCR; TCRdb has only the in-frame clones, and not every one. Among roughly 32,000 clones listed, approximately 90% were seen once. This specimen consisted of CD4+ T cells from blood, obtained before the fourth cycle of nivolumab. The receptors were gathered from a human donor with classical Hodgkin lymphoma.

The chain is built from TRBV5-1 and TRBJ2-3; 14 nucleotides line up with TRBD2. The germline CDR1 and CDR2 sequences are SGHRS and YFSETQ. V gave up 0 bases and J gave up 3 bases; unmatched junction bases: 3. The length of the CDR3 is 17 residues. The CDR3 DNA follows: TGCGCCAGCAGCTTGGGGGGACTAGCGGGAGTTACAGATACGCAGTATTTT. Encoded protein: CASSLGGLAGVTDTQYF. Variable domain in full (rest from reference TRBV5-1 and TRBJ2-3): KAGVTQTPRYLIKTRGQQVTLSCSPISGHRSVSWYQQTPGQGLQFLFEYFSETQRNKGNFPGRFSGRQFSNSRSEMNVSTLELGDSALYLCASSLGGLAGVTDTQYFGPGTRLTVL.

The chain has TRBV2 and TRBJ2-3, with 8 bases matching TRBD2. This CDR3 spans 14 amino acids. Looked up from germline, CDR1 is SNHLY and CDR2 is FYNNEI. The V and J ends lost 5 bases and 3 bases, in that order; junction bases with no gene match: 4. CDR3 region: CASSLSSGTDTQYF. The CDR3 region has the DNA TGTGCCAGCAGTCTGTCTAGCGGGACAGATACGCAGTATTTT.

V is TRBV30 and J is TRBJ2-6, with 7 bases lining up with TRBD2. Per the germline V gene, CDR1 is GTSNPN and CDR2 is SVGIG (reference sequence). The CDR3 covers 14 residues. V was clipped by 1 base and J by 5 bases; unmatched bases: 2. The CDR3 sequence: CAWSGSGRANVLTF. CDR3 nucleotide sequence: TGTGCCTGGAGTGGCAGCGGGAGGGCCAACGTCCTGACTTTC.

The gene calls are TRBV19 and TRBJ1-5; D not certain. Germline V gene sequence: CDR1 LNHDA, CDR2 SQIVND (reference sequence). The CDR3 sequence is 13 residues long. The ends were cut back, 3 bases at V and 5 bases at J, with 8 bases in the middle. The CDR3 DNA follows: TGTGCCAGTAGTATCCGGGGATATCAGCCCCAGCATTTT. This encodes CASSIRGYQPQHF.

The chain recombines TRBV28 with TRBJ2-7; maybe TRBD1 (5 bases). CDR1 and CDR2 from the germline V gene are MDHEN and SYDVKM. The CDR3 extends over 13 amino acids. The ends were cut back, 11 bases at V and 0 bases at J, with 14 bases in the middle. Here the CDR3 reads CASWGPNSYEQYF. CDR3 DNA: TGTGCCTCCTGGGGCCCGAACTCCTACGAGCAGTACTTC.

The chain couples TRBV7-9 to TRBJ2-1; 7 positions match TRBD2. CDR1 is SEHNR and CDR2 is FQNEAQ in the germline V gene (reference sequence). V was pared by 1 base and J by 8 bases, with 5 bases of the junction left unmatched. The CDR3 extends over 14 amino acids. The CDR3 DNA sequence: TGTGCCAGCAGCTTAGTTGACGGGAGGTATGAGCAGTTCTTC. Translating gives CASSLVDGRYEQFF.

The gene calls are TRBV27 and TRBJ2-3; TRBD2 matches 9 bases. The CDR3 is 18 residues long. CDR1 is MNHEY and CDR2 is SMNVEV in the germline V gene (reference sequence). V trimming: 4 bases; J trimming: 4 bases; junction bases outside the gene matches: 15. CDR3 amino acids: CASSSRFPAGGGADTQYF. In DNA, the CDR3 is TGTGCCAGCAGTTCTAGGTTTCCGGCGGGAGGGGGAGCAGATACGCAGTATTTT.

The V gene is TRBV14, the J gene TRBJ1-1; 8 nucleotides line up with TRBD1. The V segment lost 4 bases and the J segment 6 bases; nucleotides outside the gene matches: 7. From germline, CDR1 is SGHDN and CDR2 FVKESK. This CDR3 spans 14 amino acids. CDR3 sequence: CASSPRQGRAEAFF. Here the CDR3 DNA reads TGTGCCAGCAGCCCCCGACAGGGGCGGGCTGAAGCTTTCTTT.

The genes are TRBV6-5 and TRBJ2-7; D remains ambiguous. This CDR3 contains 13 residues. Trimming took off 0 bases at V and 4 bases at J, with 7 bases between the two ends. Germline lookup yields CDR1 MNHEY and CDR2 SVGAGI. DNA for the CDR3: TGTGCCAGCAGTTACTCAGGGCAGTACGAGCAGTACTTC. Amino acid sequence: CASSYSGQYEQYF.

The V call is TRBV5-4, the J call TRBJ2-7; either TRBD1 or TRBD2 may fit D (5 bases each). Germline lookup yields CDR1 SGHNT and CDR2 YYREEE (reference sequence). The V end lost 3 bases, the J end lost 2 bases, and 12 bases lay between the germline ends. CDR3 length: 14 amino acids. DNA of the CDR3: TGTGCCAGCAGCTACGGGGCCGAGACCTACGAGCAGTACTTC. Residues: CASSYGAETYEQYF.

The chain joins TRBV5-6 to TRBJ1-4; 9 bases map to TRBD1. Germline V gene data show CDR1 as SGHDT and CDR2 as YYEEEE. V lost 4 bases and J lost 3; bases outside the gene matches: 10. The CDR3 is 17 residues long. CDR3: CASSRGTGIDSNEKLFF. The CDR3 DNA reads as TGTGCCAGCAGCCGTGGGACAGGGATTGATTCTAATGAAAAACTGTTTTTT.

This chain connects TRBV19 to TRBJ2-2; D uncertain. V lost 3 bases and J lost 5, with 1 base in between. The germline gives CDR1 LNHDA, CDR2 SQIVND (reference sequence). CDR3 length: 11 residues. For the CDR3, the DNA is TGTGCCAGTAGTATTACCGGGGAGCTGTTTTTT. Translation: CASSITGELFF.

A single count supports this clone. The chain uses TRBV18 and TRBJ1-2; 7 bases match TRBD1. Looked up from germline, CDR1 is KGHSH and CDR2 is LQKENI. The CDR3 sequence is 14 residues long. Trimming at V came to 3 bases and at J to 9 bases, leaving 10 bases not matched to a gene. The DNA for the CDR3 is TGTGCCAGCTCACCCCGAACAGGGGATCTCAGCTACACCTTC. Its protein product is CASSPRTGDLSYTF.

The chain joins TRBV15 to TRBJ1-2, with TRBD1 as a possible D gene (6 bases). CDR1 and CDR2 (germline): LNHNV, YYDKDF (reference sequence). V lost 0 bases, J lost 2 bases, and 10 bases lay in between. The CDR3 covers 15 residues. CDR3 nucleotides: TGTGCCACCAGCAGAGATGGGGGCCAAAACTATGGCTACACCTTC. Translated, it gives CATSRDGGQNYGYTF.

J is TRBJ2-7 and V is TRBV10-1, with 11 nucleotides matching TRBD1. After removal of 6 bases from V and 6 bases from J, the junction contained 10 bases not matched to a gene. This CDR3 region has 15 residues. Germline values: CDR1 WNHNN, CDR2 SYGVQD (reference sequence). This CDR3 is CASSAGTGGLSEQYF. The CDR3 DNA sequence: TGCGCCAGCAGCGCCGGGACAGGGGGTCTATCCGAGCAGTACTTC.

This rearrangement joins TRBV5-1 to TRBJ1-1, with 7 bases matching TRBD1. Germline V gives CDR1 SGHRS, CDR2 YFSETQ. The V gene end was trimmed by 4 bases and the J gene end by 1 base; junction bases not matched to a gene: 7. CDR3 length: 15 amino acids. The CDR3, as DNA: TGCGCCAGCAGCCTAGGGGGCGCTGGGAACACTGAAGCTTTCTTT. As protein: CASSLGGAGNTEAFF.

V is TRBV12-1 and J is TRBJ2-7; the table assigns TRBD2, which was not confirmed against the DNA. TRBV12-1 is classified as a pseudogene. The length of the CDR3 is 17 residues. The CDR3 bases are TGTGCCAGCAGCCCTTACGGGAGATGTGTAGACTCCTACGAGCAGTACTTC. It specifies CASSPYGRCVDSYEQYF.

The chain couples TRBV7-3 to TRBJ2-3; D possibly corresponds to TRBD2 (6 bases). V was pared by 4 bases and J by 2 bases, with 10 bases between. This CDR3 contains 14 residues. CDR1 and CDR2 from the germline V gene are SGHTA and FQGTGA. The CDR3 is CASSWDSVTDTQYF. In DNA form, the CDR3 reads TGTGCCAGCAGCTGGGACTCCGTCACAGATACGCAGTATTTT.

This chain links TRBV10-2 with TRBJ2-5, with 8 bases matching TRBD2. Germline CDR1 and CDR2: WSHSY and SAAADI. The CDR3 is made up of 17 amino acids. Trimming took 2 bases from V and 5 from J; bases not matched to a gene: 13. This CDR3 reads CASSEGRGLGYLETQYF. CDR3 nucleotides: TGCGCCAGCAGTGAGGGGCGGGGACTAGGGTATTTGGAGACCCAGTACTTC.

The chain uses TRBV7-3 and TRBJ2-7, with 7 bases matching TRBD1. Germline V gene sequence: CDR1 SGHTA, CDR2 FQGTGA. V was clipped by 5 bases and J by 3 bases; unmatched bases: 19. This CDR3 has 18 amino acids. CDR3 sequence (DNA): TGTGCCAGCAGCCTCTCTCCCCTATGGCAGGGGGTCTACTACGAGCAGTACTTC. This codes for CASSLSPLWQGVYYEQYF.

The chain uses TRBV29-1 and TRBJ2-2; possible D gene TRBD1, 5 bases. Trimming cost V 4 bases and J 4 bases, with 7 bases left between them. Per the germline V gene, CDR1 is SQVTM and CDR2 is ANQGSEA. This CDR3 comprises 12 residues. The CDR3 protein is CSVVRATGELFF. As DNA, the CDR3 is TGCAGCGTTGTCAGGGCCACCGGGGAGCTGTTTTTT.

J is TRBJ1-4 and V is TRBV28, with no clear D. CDR3 length equals 14 residues. V was clipped by 5 bases and J by 0 bases, with 7 bases between them. From germline, CDR1 is MDHEN and CDR2 SYDVKM. The CDR3 DNA is TGTGCCAGCAGTCGGATAGCAACTAATGAAAAACTGTTTTTT. It codes for CASSRIATNEKLFF.

The chain has TRBV29-1 and TRBJ2-7, with D perhaps matching TRBD1 or TRBD2 (5 bases each). With 4 bases removed from V and 6 bases from J, the gap between germline ends came to 19 bases. Germline assignment: CDR1 SQVTM and CDR2 ANQGSEA. The CDR3 loop spans 14 amino acids. Written as DNA, the CDR3 is TGCAGCGTTGGGGGCCGAGGGTCCCTCTCCGAGCAGTACTTC. It encodes CSVGGRGSLSEQYF.

The chain employs TRBV4-2 and TRBJ2-1, with TRBD2 matching 9 bases. With V trimmed by 0 bases and J by 4 bases, 4 bases remained unmatched. The CDR3 has 16 residues. The germline V gene encodes CDR1 LGHNA and CDR2 YNFKEQ. The CDR3 region is CASSQDSGLAYNEQFF. CDR3 DNA sequence: TGTGCCAGCAGCCAAGACTCGGGACTAGCTTACAATGAGCAGTTCTTC.

This sequence joins TRBV19 and TRBJ2-7; D perhaps matches TRBD1 (5 bases). V dropped 2 bases and J dropped 6 bases, with 17 bases sitting between them. This CDR3 has 15 residues. Looked up from germline, CDR1 is LNHDA and CDR2 is SQIVND (reference sequence). The CDR3 is CASSIRVTDQGEQYF. The CDR3 DNA follows: TGTGCCAGTAGTATACGGGTGACAGATCAGGGCGAGCAGTACTTC.

The V call is TRBV15, the J call TRBJ1-3; TRBD1 matches 9 bases. CDR1 and CDR2 (germline): LNHNV, YYDKDF (reference sequence). The CDR3 covers 18 residues. J lost 0 bases, V lost 0 bases, and 6 bases had no gene match. In nucleotides, the CDR3 is TGTGCCACCAGCAGAGATCTGCTGACAGGGGGCTCTGGAAACACCATATATTTT. This encodes CATSRDLLTGGSGNTIYF.